This T cell receptor (beta chain) was identified during a study of blood T cell repertoires in COVID-19. As processed by the authors: How many nucleated cells were present was estimated from reference gene primer amplification. Measured with immunoSEQ multiplex PCR; TCRdb has only the in-frame clones, and not every one. V and J calls plus clone size are reproduced from that table; the DNA served to infer D and trimming. The sample shows about 160,000 clones, approximately 84% of them seen only once. This clone occurred once. The CDR3 is made up of 17 amino acids. The V gene end was trimmed by 0 bases and the J gene end by 2 bases; junction bases not matched to a gene: 5. The germline CDR1 and CDR2 sequences are MNHNS and SASEGT.

This sequence joins TRBV6-1 and TRBJ2-7, with 12 bases identical to TRBD2. The source is a middle-aged woman with acute COVID-19. Sequenced material: PBMCs or T cells enriched from blood (not recorded which). The CDR3 protein is CASSEALRLAGAYEQYF. In DNA form, the CDR3 reads TGTGCCAGCAGTGAAGCGCTTCGACTAGCGGGGGCCTACGAGCAGTACTTC.